These T cell receptor beta chains were read from a single sample in a study of cytomegalovirus exposure and HLA in healthy donors. Produced via immunoSEQ multiplex PCR; TCRdb's table is partial and in-frame only. The sample holds approximately 100,000 clones, about 88% seen once. Material: PBMCs. Receptor source: a woman under 30 in good health and CMV-seronegative. CDR3s include the opening cysteine and the closing phenylalanine or tryptophan. Fields, in order: V gene, clone size, D gene, J gene, CDR3 DNA, CDR3 protein. D genes are given only for firm matches. Rows may omit the clone size; those that give it use once, few, many or a size class.

V gene: TRBV2
clone size: -
D gene: -
J gene: TRBJ2-7
CDR3 DNA: TGTGCCAGCAGCCCCATAGGGGGCGAGCAGTACTTC
CDR3 protein: CASSPIGGEQYF

V gene: TRBV5-5
clone size: -
D gene: TRBD2
J gene: TRBJ2-6
CDR3 DNA: TGTGCCAGCACCCAAGGGGAGGGCTACTCTGGGGCCAACGTCCTGACTTTC
CDR3 protein: CASTQGEGYSGANVLTF

V gene: TRBV28
clone size: -
D gene: -
J gene: TRBJ1-2
CDR3 DNA: TGTGCCAGCAGTTTGGCAGGTCACGGCAACTATGGCTACACCTTC
CDR3 protein: CASSLAGHGNYGYTF

V gene: TRBV28
clone size: -
D gene: -
J gene: TRBJ1-3
CDR3 DNA: TGTGCCAGCCACGAGGGCTCTGGAAACACCATATATTTT
CDR3 protein: CASHEGSGNTIYF

V gene: TRBV7-9
clone size: many
D gene: TRBD2
J gene: TRBJ2-7
CDR3 DNA: TGTGCCAGCAGCCCACGAAGACTAGCGGGGGGCTCCTACGAGCAGTACTTC
CDR3 protein: CASSPRRLAGGSYEQYF

V gene: TRBV6-5
clone size: once
D gene: -
J gene: TRBJ1-3
CDR3 DNA: TGTGCCAGCAGTGTGACAGGCTCTGGAAACACCATATATTTT
CDR3 protein: CASSVTGSGNTIYF

V gene: TRBV7-6
clone size: -
D gene: TRBD1
J gene: TRBJ2-7
CDR3 DNA: TGTGCCAGCAGCTCCCTGACAGGGGACCTCTACGAGCAGTACTTC
CDR3 protein: CASSSLTGDLYEQYF

V gene: TRBV6-4
clone size: -
D gene: -
J gene: TRBJ2-2
CDR3 DNA: TGTGCCAGCAGTGACCGACTCACCGGGGAGCTGTTTTTT
CDR3 protein: CASSDRLTGELFF

V gene: TRBV28
clone size: -
D gene: TRBD1
J gene: TRBJ1-4
CDR3 DNA: TGTGCCACCTCCCCTGGGACAGCTAATGAAAAACTGTTTTTT
CDR3 protein: CATSPGTANEKLFF

V gene: TRBV7-9
clone size: -
D gene: -
J gene: TRBJ2-7
CDR3 DNA: TGTGCCAGCAGCTTAGGCGGGGCAAACGAGCAGTACTTC
CDR3 protein: CASSLGGANEQYF

V gene: TRBV5-6
clone size: -
D gene: -
J gene: TRBJ1-5
CDR3 DNA: TGTGCCAGCAGCCAGTACTCGGGGAATCAGCCCCAGCATTTT
CDR3 protein: CASSQYSGNQPQHF

V gene: TRBV5-6
clone size: -
D gene: TRBD1
J gene: TRBJ2-4
CDR3 DNA: TGTGCCAGCAGCTTTCGACAGGGTAGAGCCAAAAACATTCAGTACTTC
CDR3 protein: CASSFRQGRAKNIQYF

V gene: TRBV5-4
clone size: -
D gene: -
J gene: TRBJ1-6
CDR3 DNA: TGTGCCAGCAGCCCGGGGGGGAACTATAATTCACCCCTCCACTTT
CDR3 protein: CASSPGGNYNSPLHF

V gene: TRBV14
clone size: -
D gene: -
J gene: TRBJ2-7
CDR3 DNA: TGTGCCAGCAGCCAAATTCCAGGGTCCTACGAGCAGTACTTC
CDR3 protein: CASSQIPGSYEQYF

V gene: TRBV28
clone size: -
D gene: -
J gene: TRBJ2-2
CDR3 DNA: TGTGCCAGCAGTCAAGTGGGCGGACTGTACACCGGGGAGCTGTTTTTT
CDR3 protein: CASSQVGGLYTGELFF

V gene: TRBV6-1
clone size: -
D gene: TRBD1
J gene: TRBJ2-7
CDR3 DNA: TGTGCCAGCAGTGAGCCCGGGACAGGGTCCTACGAGCAGTACTTC
CDR3 protein: CASSEPGTGSYEQYF

V gene: TRBV9
clone size: -
D gene: TRBD1
J gene: TRBJ2-5
CDR3 DNA: TGTGCCAGCGGATCCCCAGGGGGCGGAGAGACCCAGTACTTC
CDR3 protein: CASGSPGGGETQYF

V gene: TRBV29-1
clone size: -
D gene: -
J gene: TRBJ1-4
CDR3 DNA: TGCAGCGTTGTCAACGGAGGGGATGAAAAACTGTTTTTT
CDR3 protein: CSVVNGGDEKLFF

V gene: TRBV4-3
clone size: -
D gene: TRBD1
J gene: TRBJ1-4
CDR3 DNA: TGCGCCAGCAGCCAAGATTCGGGGACAGGGGCAGAAAAACTGTTTTTT
CDR3 protein: CASSQDSGTGAEKLFF

V gene: TRBV28
clone size: -
D gene: TRBD2
J gene: TRBJ2-3
CDR3 DNA: TGTGCCAGCAGTTCGTCCGGGACTAGCGGGAGGTTGCAGGCAGATACGCAGTATTTT
CDR3 protein: CASSSSGTSGRLQADTQYF

V gene: TRBV6-5
clone size: -
D gene: TRBD1
J gene: TRBJ2-7
CDR3 DNA: TGTGCCAGCAGTTACTCCTTGGACAGGGCCTACGAGCAGTACTTC
CDR3 protein: CASSYSLDRAYEQYF

V gene: TRBV28
clone size: -
D gene: TRBD1
J gene: TRBJ1-2
CDR3 DNA: TGTGCCAGCAGGAGTGGACAGGGGAACTATGGCTACACCTTC
CDR3 protein: CASRSGQGNYGYTF

V gene: TRBV6-4
clone size: -
D gene: -
J gene: TRBJ2-1
CDR3 DNA: TGTGCCAGCAGTCAGACCGGGGGTGAGAACAATGAGCAGTTCTTC
CDR3 protein: CASSQTGGENNEQFF

V gene: TRBV15
clone size: -
D gene: TRBD1
J gene: TRBJ2-5
CDR3 DNA: TGTGCCACCAGCAGCGGACAGGGGGCTGCGGAGACCCAGTACTTC
CDR3 protein: CATSSGQGAAETQYF

V gene: TRBV14
clone size: once
D gene: -
J gene: TRBJ1-1
CDR3 DNA: TGTGCCAGCAGCCGACAAACCGGAGGCACTGAAGCTTTCTTT
CDR3 protein: CASSRQTGGTEAFF

V gene: TRBV4-2
clone size: -
D gene: -
J gene: TRBJ2-7
CDR3 DNA: TGTGCCAGCAGCCAAGATCCGGCGGGGTCGGGCAACGAGCAGTACTTC
CDR3 protein: CASSQDPAGSGNEQYF

V gene: TRBV6-1
clone size: -
D gene: -
J gene: TRBJ1-1
CDR3 DNA: TGTGCCAGCCCCTTGAACACTGAAGCTTTCTTT
CDR3 protein: CASPLNTEAFF

V gene: TRBV30
clone size: -
D gene: -
J gene: TRBJ2-7
CDR3 DNA: TGTGCCTGGAGTCGTGGGGGCGGGGGATTACCCTACGAGCAGTACTTC
CDR3 protein: CAWSRGGGGLPYEQYF

V gene: TRBV19
clone size: -
D gene: -
J gene: TRBJ1-5
CDR3 DNA: TGTGCCAGTAGTATTCGCGGGCGTAATCTCAATCAGCCCCAGCATTTT
CDR3 protein: CASSIRGRNLNQPQHF

V gene: TRBV6-1
clone size: few
D gene: -
J gene: TRBJ2-7
CDR3 DNA: TGTGCCAGCAGCCTGACTAGGGTCTACGAGCAGTACTTC
CDR3 protein: CASSLTRVYEQYF

V gene: TRBV20-1
clone size: once
D gene: TRBD1
J gene: TRBJ1-2
CDR3 DNA: TGCGGGCGGACAGGCGATAATGGCTACACCTTC
CDR3 protein: CGRTGDNGYTF

V gene: TRBV7-2
clone size: -
D gene: -
J gene: TRBJ2-5
CDR3 DNA: TGTGCCAGCAGCTTAGTTCTAATGGGGGCCGAGACCCAGTACTTC
CDR3 protein: CASSLVLMGAETQYF

V gene: TRBV6-1
clone size: -
D gene: -
J gene: TRBJ2-7
CDR3 DNA: TGTGCCAGCAGCAGGGGCGTCTACGAGCAGTACTTC
CDR3 protein: CASSRGVYEQYF

V gene: TRBV19
clone size: -
D gene: TRBD1
J gene: TRBJ1-1
CDR3 DNA: TGTGCCACCCGGACAGGCCTGAACACTGAAGCTTTCTTT
CDR3 protein: CATRTGLNTEAFF

V gene: TRBV29-1
clone size: -
D gene: -
J gene: TRBJ2-3
CDR3 DNA: TGCAGCGTACCCCGGGGGGCGCTGACAGATACGCAGTATTTT
CDR3 protein: CSVPRGALTDTQYF

V gene: TRBV28
clone size: once
D gene: -
J gene: TRBJ2-1
CDR3 DNA: TGTGCCAGCAGACCCACCCTCAGCGGGAATGAGCAGTTCTTC
CDR3 protein: CASRPTLSGNEQFF

V gene: TRBV2
clone size: -
D gene: -
J gene: TRBJ2-4
CDR3 DNA: TGTGCCAGCAGTGTAGAGGGAGGCAAAAACATTCAGTACTTC
CDR3 protein: CASSVEGGKNIQYF

V gene: TRBV19
clone size: -
D gene: TRBD1
J gene: TRBJ1-5
CDR3 DNA: TGTGCCAGTAGTTGGACAGGGGGGCGCGGCAATCAGCCCCAGCATTTT
CDR3 protein: CASSWTGGRGNQPQHF

V gene: TRBV30
clone size: -
D gene: -
J gene: TRBJ2-1
CDR3 DNA: TGTGCCTGCCACGGATTTTGGGCAGGTTCACAAAGGAATGAGCAGTTCTTC
CDR3 protein: CACHGFWAGSQRNEQFF

V gene: TRBV30
clone size: -
D gene: -
J gene: TRBJ2-2
CDR3 DNA: TGTGCCTGGACGCCAGGGCCAACCGGGGAGCTGTTTTTT
CDR3 protein: CAWTPGPTGELFF

V gene: TRBV7-2
clone size: -
D gene: TRBD1
J gene: TRBJ1-1
CDR3 DNA: TGTGCCAGCAGCTCTGGACAGGGGTTAGGAGCTTTCTTT
CDR3 protein: CASSSGQGLGAFF

V gene: TRBV11-3
clone size: -
D gene: -
J gene: TRBJ2-1
CDR3 DNA: TGTGCCAGCAGCTTAGACAGCTACAATGAGCAGTTCTTC
CDR3 protein: CASSLDSYNEQFF

V gene: TRBV27
clone size: -
D gene: -
J gene: TRBJ1-2
CDR3 DNA: TGTGCCAGCAGTTTTCTTCCGGAGGGAGGGAATGGCTACACCTTC
CDR3 protein: CASSFLPEGGNGYTF

V gene: TRBV7-6
clone size: -
D gene: -
J gene: TRBJ1-1
CDR3 DNA: TGTGCCAGCAGCCCTCGGACAGTAGGAAACACTGAAGCTTTCTTT
CDR3 protein: CASSPRTVGNTEAFF

V gene: TRBV28
clone size: -
D gene: TRBD1
J gene: TRBJ2-1
CDR3 DNA: TGTGCCAGCAGTCCCTACAGGGGGCGAACGGGGAATGAGCAGTTCTTC
CDR3 protein: CASSPYRGRTGNEQFF

V gene: TRBV10-1
clone size: few
D gene: -
J gene: TRBJ2-7
CDR3 DNA: TGCGCCAGAATATACCCTGGCCCGTCCTACGAGCAGTACTTC
CDR3 protein: CARIYPGPSYEQYF

V gene: TRBV5-5
clone size: -
D gene: -
J gene: TRBJ2-5
CDR3 DNA: TGTGCCAGCAGCTTCGGGGTTTGGGAGACCCAGTACTTC
CDR3 protein: CASSFGVWETQYF

V gene: TRBV28
clone size: -
D gene: TRBD1
J gene: TRBJ1-1
CDR3 DNA: TGTGCCAGCAGTCGGACAGGGAGAGGGACTGAAGCTTTCTTT
CDR3 protein: CASSRTGRGTEAFF